The rows below give T cell receptor beta chains drawn from one sample of a study of T-cell reconstitution after alpha-beta-depleted transplantation in children. TCRdb re-called the PCR reads with MiXCR, one entry per CDR3 protein. The sample contains roughly 350,000 distinct CDR3 sequences, 10% of which appear only once. The input for sequencing was PBMCs from the stem cell graft donor, taken from the stem cell graft. The receptors originated from a human donor who donated a stem cell graft to a child with acute lymphoblastic leukemia. CDR3s include the opening cysteine and the closing phenylalanine or tryptophan. Fields, in order: D gene, J gene, V gene, CDR3 protein. A D gene is named only where the DNA matches it firmly.

>.|TRBJ2-3|TRBV7-9
CASSLGGATDTQYF
>.|TRBJ1-1|TRBV7-9
CASSLAGMGMNTEAFF
>TRBD2|TRBJ2-1|TRBV20-1
CSARGGGGLYNEQFF
>TRBD2|TRBJ2-3|TRBV9
CASSVVSGGGITDTQYF
>TRBD2|TRBJ2-1|TRBV7-9
CASSTLAGGSYNEQFF
>.|TRBJ2-3|TRBV2
CASSEGRVITDTQYF
>TRBD2|TRBJ2-1|TRBV12-3/TRBV12-4
CASKPSGRGYNEQFF
>TRBD1|TRBJ1-5|TRBV7-8
CASSNDRGQPQHF
>.|TRBJ2-5|TRBV4-3
CASSQDIEGGKLETQYF
>.|TRBJ1-1|TRBV7-9
CASSEGGGQPNTEAFF
>TRBD1|TRBJ1-6|TRBV20-1
CSARQGASYNSPLHF
>.|TRBJ2-1|TRBV29-1
CSVEGQGLYNEQFF
>.|TRBJ2-5|TRBV20-1
CSARLLGEETQYF
>TRBD2|TRBJ2-1|TRBV7-2
CASSIAGLAHDEQFF
>.|TRBJ2-5|TRBV4-2
CASSQAVSQETQYF
>.|TRBJ1-3|TRBV15
CATSRGDGFSGNTIYF
>.|TRBJ2-6|TRBV4-2
CASSQESSSGANVLTF
>.|TRBJ1-1|TRBV12-3/TRBV12-4
CAALSRGPVNTEAFF
>.|TRBJ1-4|TRBV5-6
CASSFLQSNEKLFF
>TRBD2|TRBJ2-1|TRBV28
CASSFRGGGNEQFF
>.|TRBJ2-1|TRBV10-3
CAISESTQAYRNNEQFF
>TRBD1|TRBJ2-1|TRBV24-1
CATSDDRDGYNEQFF
>.|TRBJ1-2|TRBV5-6
CASSLNRKPNYGYTF
>TRBD1|TRBJ2-3|TRBV28
CASSTRGTTDTQYF